This T cell receptor beta chain was obtained from a study of T cells in tumors and immune-related adverse events. CDR3 length equals 16 residues. Germline V gives CDR1 SGHAT, CDR2 FQNNGV. Trimming took 2 bases from V and 3 from J; bases not matched to a gene: 1. Sequencing was performed with immunoSEQ multiplex PCR; in TCRdb, only in-frame clones are kept and a portion is missing. The data contain tens of thousands of clones, just over 90% of them singletons. The rearrangement uses TRBV11-2 and TRBJ2-3, with 14 bases lining up with TRBD2. The material was lymph node tissue, obtained from a patient treated with anti-PD-1 therapy. This TCR was sampled from a female donor with metastatic renal cell carcinoma. In DNA form, the CDR3 reads TGTGCCAGCAGCTTACGACTAGCGGGGGGGACAGATACGCAGTATTTT. Its protein product is CASSLRLAGGTDTQYF.